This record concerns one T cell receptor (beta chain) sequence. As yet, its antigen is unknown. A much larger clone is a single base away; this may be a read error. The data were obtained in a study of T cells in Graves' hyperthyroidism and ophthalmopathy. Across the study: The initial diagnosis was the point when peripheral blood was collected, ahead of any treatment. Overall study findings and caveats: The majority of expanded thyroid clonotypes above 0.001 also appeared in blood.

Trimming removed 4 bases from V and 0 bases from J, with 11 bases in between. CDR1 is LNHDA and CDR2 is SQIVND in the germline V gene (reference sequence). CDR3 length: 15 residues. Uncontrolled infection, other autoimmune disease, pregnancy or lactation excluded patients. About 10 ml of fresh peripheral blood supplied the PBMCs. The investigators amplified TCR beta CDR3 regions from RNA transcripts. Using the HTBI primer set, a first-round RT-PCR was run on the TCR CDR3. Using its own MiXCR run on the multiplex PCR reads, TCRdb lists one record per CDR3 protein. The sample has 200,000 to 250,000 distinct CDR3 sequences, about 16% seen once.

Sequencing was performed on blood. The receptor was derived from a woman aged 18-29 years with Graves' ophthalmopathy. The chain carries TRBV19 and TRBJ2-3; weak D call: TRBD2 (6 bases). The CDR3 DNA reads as TGTGCCAGTAGTACTCTACGGGGGAGCACAGATACGCAGTATTTT. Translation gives CASSTLRGSTDTQYF.